These 20 T cell receptor beta chains share one sample of origin, sequenced in a study of T cells in Graves' hyperthyroidism and ophthalmopathy. RNA transcripts served as the template for amplifying TCR beta CDR3 regions. Initially, a first-round RT-PCR of the TCR CDR3 employed the HTBI primer set. From the multiplex PCR reads, TCRdb called clonotypes with MiXCR, one entry per CDR3 protein. The sample has around 700,000 distinct CDR3 sequences, around a third seen once. Sequencing was done on a sample of blood. The receptors stem from a woman aged 40-49 years with Graves' hyperthyroidism.

Turning to this clonotype: Just one base apart from a much larger clone, this may be a read error. Here the CDR3 reads CASSYQPYEQYF. DNA for the CDR3: TGTGCCAGCAGCTACCAGCCCTACGAGCAGTACTTC. The genes are TRBV6-2 or TRBV6-3 and TRBJ2-7; no clear D gene. Trimming left V 6 bases short and J 2 bases short, with 8 bases between. CDR1 is MNHEY, CDR2 SVGEGT, per germline. The length of the CDR3 is 12 residues.

This clonotype was observed at least ten times. This rearrangement joins TRBV20-1 to TRBJ2-7; possible D gene TRBD1, 6 bases. CDR3 length: 14 residues. V lost 1 base to trimming and J lost 2 bases, with 12 bases between them. Germline loops: CDR1 DFQATT, CDR2 SNEGSKA (reference sequence). The DNA for the CDR3 is TGCAGTGCTAGAGTCAGGGGTTCAACCTACGAGCAGTACTTC. It specifies CSARVRGSTYEQYF.

This clonotype was seen at least ten times. The J gene is TRBJ1-2, the V gene TRBV7-9; 8 bases map to TRBD1. Germline-derived CDR1 and CDR2 are SEHNR and FQNEAQ (reference sequence). This CDR3 has 16 residues. V trimming: 3 bases; J trimming: 4 bases; junction bases outside the gene matches: 10. CDR3 DNA sequence: TGTGCCAGCAGCTTCGGGGGACAGGCCGGCGCCTATGGCTACACCTTC. Amino acid sequence: CASSFGGQAGAYGYTF. The entire variable domain, with the rest obtained from reference TRBV7-9 and TRBJ1-2, is as follows: DTGVSQNPRHKITKRGQNVTFRCDPISEHNRLYWYRQTLGQGPEFLTYFQNEAQLEKSRLLSDRFSAERPKGSFSTLEIQRTEQGDSAMYLCASSFGGQAGAYGYTFGSGTRLTVV.

The J gene is TRBJ2-7, the V gene TRBV20-1; 9 positions agree with TRBD2. The germline V gene encodes CDR1 DFQATT and CDR2 SNEGSKA (reference sequence). The CDR3 runs to 15 residues. V shed 3 bases and J 3 bases; nucleotides not matched to a gene: 9. In DNA form, the CDR3 reads TGCAGTGCTAGTGGAGGAGCGGGAGGCTTCTACGAGCAGTACTTC. The encoded protein is CSASGGAGGFYEQYF.

Only a few counts were recorded for this clonotype. The chain couples TRBV6-1 to TRBJ1-2; D gene uncertain. Per the germline V gene, CDR1 is MNHNS and CDR2 is SASEGT. CDR3 length: 14 residues. Deletions cut 6 bases from V and 7 bases from J, with 18 bases between. This CDR3 reads CASRETSQIGGYTF. CDR3 coding DNA: TGTGCCAGCAGGGAGACAAGTCAGATAGGTGGCTACACCTTC.

About this clonotype: A much larger clone lies a single base off, so this may be a read error. The chain combines TRBV14 with TRBJ1-1, with D uncertain. CDR3 length equals 13 residues. Trimming left V 2 bases short and J 3 bases short, with 7 bases between. Germline CDR1 reads SGHDN; CDR2 reads FVKESK. CDR3 protein: CASSQRRDTEAFF. CDR3 in DNA: TGTGCCAGCAGCCAACGGCGAGACACTGAAGCTTTCTTT.

A word on this clonotype: A read error is possible here, since a much larger clone lies one base away. The chain couples TRBV2 to TRBJ1-1; no firm D call. This CDR3 is 13 amino acids long. From germline, CDR1 is SNHLY and CDR2 FYNNEI. The DNA of the CDR3 is TGTGCCAGCATTATGGAGTTGAACGCTGAAGCTTTCTTT. It is translated as CASIMELNAEAFF.

This clonotype came up many times. V is TRBV29-1 and J is TRBJ2-7; possible D gene TRBD2, 6 bases. Trimming removed 5 bases at V and 3 bases at J, with 14 bases between. The CDR3 consists of 13 residues. In germline, CDR1 is SQVTM, CDR2 ANQGSEA. CDR3 coding DNA: TGCAGCGTTCGTGGAGGGGCCCTCTACGAGCAGTACTTC. Translated: CSVRGGALYEQYF.

This clonotype was counted ten times or more. The chain couples TRBV20-1 to TRBJ1-1; 9 positions match TRBD1. The germline gives CDR1 DFQATT, CDR2 SNEGSKA (reference sequence). The CDR3 is made up of 14 amino acids. The junction had 7 bases not matched to a gene; V was cut back by 6 bases and J by 2 bases. The CDR3 here is CSARAGQGNTEAFF. CDR3 coding DNA: TGCAGTGCCCGTGCGGGACAGGGTAACACTGAAGCTTTCTTT.

The chain couples TRBV4-3 to TRBJ1-4, with 9 positions matching TRBD1. Per germline, CDR1 LGHNA and CDR2 YSLEER. The CDR3 loop spans 16 amino acids. Unmatched junction bases numbered 8, after V lost 4 bases and J lost 5 bases. Here the CDR3 DNA reads TGCGCCAGCAGCCGAGCGCCGACAGGGGGGAATGAAAAACTGTTTTTT. Protein sequence: CASSRAPTGGNEKLFF.

This clonotype was recorded at least ten times. In DNA, the CDR3 is TGTGCCAGCAGTGAACAGGATGGCTACACCTTC. It yields the protein CASSEQDGYTF. The chain is built from TRBV2 and TRBJ1-2; D not certain. Trimming took 2 bases from V and 6 from J, leaving 4 bases between them. The CDR3 is 11 residues long. CDR1 and CDR2 (germline): SNHLY, FYNNEI.

The CDR3 nucleotides read TGTGCTAGTGGCTCAGGGTGGAACACTGAAGCTTTCTTT. Its translation: CASGSGWNTEAFF. This sequence joins TRBV12-5 and TRBJ1-1; a possible D gene is TRBD1 (5 bases). V was cut by 6 bases and J by 1 base, with 9 bases left in between. The V gene's germline CDR1 is LGHNT and CDR2 FRNRAP. There are 13 residues in the CDR3.

The chain links TRBV19 to TRBJ1-5; 9 bases are shared with TRBD1. Trimming cost V 4 bases and J 7 bases; bases outside gene matches: 5. This CDR3 has 14 residues. CDR1 is LNHDA and CDR2 is SQIVND in the germline V gene (reference sequence). The CDR3: CASSTPTGGQPQHF. The CDR3 nucleotides are TGTGCCAGTAGTACACCAACAGGGGGCCAGCCCCAGCATTTT.

The chain recombines TRBV30 with TRBJ1-5, with 8 bases fitting TRBD1. The V gene's germline CDR1 is GTSNPN and CDR2 SVGIG (reference sequence). This CDR3 has 13 residues. Unmatched junction bases numbered 1, after V lost 5 bases and J lost 1 base. The CDR3 loop is CAWDRGSNQPQHF. CDR3 in DNA: TGTGCCTGGGACAGGGGAAGCAATCAGCCCCAGCATTTT.

This clonotype was counted only a few times. This chain uses TRBV20-1 with TRBJ2-7, with 10 positions matching TRBD2. CDR1 and CDR2 from the germline V gene are DFQATT and SNEGSKA (reference sequence). The J segment lost 0 bases and the V segment lost 6 bases, leaving 8 bases of the junction unmatched. The CDR3 loop spans 15 amino acids. CDR3 loop: CSASGLAASSYEQYF. CDR3 sequence (DNA): TGCAGTGCCAGTGGACTAGCGGCGAGCTCCTACGAGCAGTACTTC.

There are a few counts of this clonotype. As DNA, the CDR3 is TGCAGCGCCTTACCACTGGGACGGAGCTCCTATAATTCACCCCTCCACTTT. Its protein product is CSALPLGRSSYNSPLHF. The gene calls are TRBV20-1 and TRBJ1-6, with a weak D call TRBD1 (5 bases). Germline CDR1 is DFQATT and CDR2 is SNEGSKA (reference sequence). The CDR3 totals 17 residues.

Ten or more counts support this clonotype. The chain employs TRBV6-5 and TRBJ2-6; the match to TRBD1 covers 7 bases. CDR3 size: 16 residues. The germline V gene encodes CDR1 MNHEY and CDR2 SVGAGI. J lost 3 bases, V lost 9 bases, and 11 bases had no gene match. The DNA for the CDR3 is TGTGCCAGTCGGGACAGTCTACCGGGTGGGGCCAACGTCCTGACTTTC. Its protein product is CASRDSLPGGANVLTF.

The chain combines TRBV9 with TRBJ2-6; D is unclear. Germline values: CDR1 SGDLS, CDR2 YYNGEE. V shed 1 base and J shed 2 bases, with 7 bases lying between them. The CDR3 runs to 15 residues. The CDR3 sequence is CASSVQATGANVLTF. CDR3 DNA sequence: TGTGCCAGCAGCGTACAGGCAACTGGGGCCAACGTCCTGACTTTC.

The sample holds one count of this clonotype. The chain has TRBV12-3 or TRBV12-4 and TRBJ2-2; 9 bases line up with TRBD2. The V segment lost 7 bases and the J segment 3 bases; nucleotides outside the gene matches: 15. The CDR3 spans 18 residues. For the CDR3, the DNA is TGTGCCAGCATCCCGGGACTAGCCAAACCCCCCGACACCGGGGAGCTGTTTTTT. It is translated as CASIPGLAKPPDTGELFF.

The chain joins TRBV19 to TRBJ2-2; the D gene could be TRBD1 or TRBD2 (5 bases each). V was shortened by 9 bases and J by 8 bases, with 16 bases between the two germline ends. This CDR3 is 13 amino acids long. CDR1 is LNHDA, CDR2 SQIVND, per germline (reference sequence). The DNA for the CDR3 is TGTGCCAGCTTAGACAGCGGTTGGGGGGAGCTGTTTTTT. Its translation is CASLDSGWGELFF.